This T cell receptor beta chain was captured in a study of radiation and T cells in renal cell carcinoma. The CDR3 totals 15 residues. J lost 3 bases, V lost 1 base, and 5 bases had no gene match. Germline V CDR1 and CDR2: LNHDA, SQIVND (reference sequence). General study results and limits: In blood, top tumor clones expanded by 2 weeks, shrinking by 4. Pretreatment tumor biopsies were lacking, so baseline clonotypes are unknown.

Only in-frame clones appear in the TCRdb table, and some are missing; sequencing was by immunoSEQ multiplex PCR. The table lists 120,000 to 150,000 clones, around nine tenths of them singletons. Sample time point: blood 4 weeks post-SBRT, at nephrectomy. Specified treatment: 15 Gy SBRT to primary tumor, nephrectomy 4 weeks later. Nephrectomy followed 15 Gy stereotactic body radiation by 4 weeks. A remark on this clone: No antigen is known for it.

The TCR originated in a woman aged 50 to 60 with renal cell carcinoma. The sequences come from blood, collected from a patient whose treatment included radiotherapy and nephrectomy. V and J are TRBV19 and TRBJ2-7, with 8 bases that match TRBD1. The CDR3 DNA reads TGTGCCAGTAGTATAGCCGGGACAGGAGACTACGAGCAGTACTTC. Its protein product is CASSIAGTGDYEQYF.